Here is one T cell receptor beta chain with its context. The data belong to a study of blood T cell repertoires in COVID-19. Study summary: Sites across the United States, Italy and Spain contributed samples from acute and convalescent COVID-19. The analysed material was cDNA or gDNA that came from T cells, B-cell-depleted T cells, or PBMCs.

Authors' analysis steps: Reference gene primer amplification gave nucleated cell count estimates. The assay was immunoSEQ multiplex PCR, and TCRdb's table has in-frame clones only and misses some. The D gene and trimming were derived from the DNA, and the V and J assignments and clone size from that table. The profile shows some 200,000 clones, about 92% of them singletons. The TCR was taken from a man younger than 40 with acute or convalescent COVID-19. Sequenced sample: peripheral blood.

For the CDR3, the DNA is TGTGCCAGCGACGCCCTCGGACAGGACGAGAACTATGGCTACACCTTC. The encoded protein is CASDALGQDENYGYTF. The chain links TRBV28 to TRBJ1-2; 7 nucleotides align to TRBD1. Losses at the gene ends were 8 bases for V and 2 bases for J; bases not matched to a gene: 14. Germline V CDR1 and CDR2: MDHEN, SYDVKM. This CDR3 has 16 residues.